This passage covers 25 T cell receptor beta chains from one sample sequenced in a study of blood T cell repertoires in COVID-19. Profiling relied on immunoSEQ multiplex PCR, and the TCRdb table lists in-frame clones only, not all of them. The sample records around 25,000 clones, over 75% being singletons. Input material: peripheral blood. The source of these receptors is a man between 70 and 80 years old with acute or convalescent COVID-19.

V is TRBV7-3 and J is TRBJ2-7; 10 bases match TRBD1. Losses at the gene ends were 5 bases for V and 5 bases for J; bases not matched to a gene: 9. CDR1 is SGHTA, CDR2 FQGTGA, per germline. The CDR3 loop spans 15 amino acids. The chain's CDR3 is CASSPKTGGLNEQYF. CDR3 nucleotide sequence: TGTGCCAGCAGCCCAAAGACAGGGGGCCTTAACGAGCAGTACTTC. Based on the CDR3 plus reference TRBV7-3 and TRBJ2-7, the full variable domain is GAGVSQTPSNKVTEKGKYVELRCDPISGHTALYWYRQSLGQGPEFLIYFQGTGAADDSGLPNDRFFAVRPEGSVSTLKIQRTERGDSAVYLCASSPKTGGLNEQYFGPGTRLTVT.

The rearrangement links TRBV6-5 to TRBJ1-5, with 8 positions matching TRBD1. The CDR3 has 15 amino acids. The germline gives CDR1 MNHEY, CDR2 SVGAGI. The trim removed 4 bases at V and 7 bases at J, leaving 9 bases unmatched. CDR3 protein: CASSSDRVQRQPQHF. As DNA, the CDR3 is TGTGCCAGCAGTTCGGACAGGGTACAGCGACAGCCCCAGCATTTT.

The chain uses TRBV5-1 and TRBJ2-2; unclear D gene. The CDR3 length is 14 residues. Trimming pared 0 bases from V and 5 bases from J, leaving 8 bases between. Germline V gene sequence: CDR1 SGHRS, CDR2 YFSETQ. CDR3 amino acids: CASSLVQRTGELFF. The CDR3 DNA is TGCGCCAGCAGCTTGGTCCAGCGTACCGGGGAGCTGTTTTTT.

This clone was counted a single time. The chain joins TRBV10-2 to TRBJ2-1; 8 bases are shared with TRBD1. The CDR3 has 17 amino acids. V gave up 2 bases and J gave up 7 bases; unmatched junction bases: 13. Germline values: CDR1 WSHSY, CDR2 SAAADI. The CDR3 spells CASSERRTGLGGNEQFF. The CDR3 DNA reads TGCGCCAGCAGTGAGCGAAGGACAGGGCTTGGGGGTAATGAGCAGTTCTTC.

V gene TRBV7-8 combines with J gene TRBJ2-5; 11 bases line up with TRBD2. V gave up 4 bases and J gave up 4 bases; unmatched junction bases: 8. The CDR3 length is 16 residues. Germline CDR1 and CDR2: SGHVS and FQNEAQ. The CDR3 DNA reads as TGTGCCAGCAGCTCGGGGACTAGCGGATACGTAGAGACCCAGTACTTC. Its translation: CASSSGTSGYVETQYF.

This clone was observed a single time. V and J are TRBV19 and TRBJ2-3, with D tentatively TRBD2 (6 bases). Between the trimmed V and J ends, which lost 2 bases and 0 bases, there was a span of 9 bases. Germline-derived CDR1 and CDR2 are LNHDA and SQIVND (reference sequence). The CDR3 runs to 15 residues. The CDR3 DNA sequence: TGTGCCAGTAGTATAAGTCTAGCGAGCACAGATACGCAGTATTTT. This translates into CASSISLASTDTQYF. Looking up the rest from reference TRBV19 and TRBJ2-3 gives the full variable domain: DGGITQSPKYLFRKEGQNVTLSCEQNLNHDAMYWYRQDPGQGLRLIYYSQIVNDFQKGDIAEGYSVSREKKESFPLTVTSAQKNPTAFYLCASSISLASTDTQYFGPGTRLTVL.

The rearrangement joins TRBV2 to TRBJ2-5; D unclear. CDR3 size: 15 residues. Germline CDR1 reads SNHLY; CDR2 reads FYNNEI. Trimming took off 4 bases at V and 7 bases at J, with 19 bases between the two ends. CDR3 sequence reads: CASSGASAPPGTQYF. CDR3 in DNA: TGTGCCAGCAGTGGAGCGAGCGCTCCTCCTGGGACCCAGTACTTC.

This clone was recorded a few times. The chain has TRBV7-8 and TRBJ1-1; possible D gene TRBD1, 5 bases. Trimming cost V 5 bases and J 4 bases, with 17 bases left between them. Per germline, CDR1 SGHVS and CDR2 FQNEAQ. The CDR3 spans 15 residues. In DNA, the CDR3 is TGTGCCAGCAGCCCCCCGACAGTTCGAGTCACTGAAGCTTTCTTT. Translated: CASSPPTVRVTEAFF.

The rearrangement joins TRBV5-1 to TRBJ2-1; D is unclear. Trimming pared 5 bases from V and 9 bases from J, leaving 12 bases between. The CDR3 totals 12 residues. CDR1 is SGHRS and CDR2 is YFSETQ in the germline V gene. CDR3 DNA sequence: TGCGCCAGCAGTTTAGTGACTGGTGAGCAGTTCTTC. Protein sequence: CASSLVTGEQFF.

The chain combines TRBV28 with TRBJ1-2; a weak D match, TRBD1 (5 bases). The CDR3 totals 14 residues. CDR1 MDHEN and CDR2 SYDVKM come from the germline V gene. The V end lost 8 bases, the J end lost 2 bases, and 15 bases lay between the germline ends. CDR3 amino acids: CASGEAGLNYGYTF. The CDR3 bases are TGTGCCAGCGGGGAGGCAGGGTTGAACTATGGCTACACCTTC.

This clone has a single count. V gene TRBV5-1 combines with J gene TRBJ2-1; D perhaps matches TRBD2 (6 bases). In germline, CDR1 is SGHRS, CDR2 YFSETQ. This CDR3 is 15 amino acids long. V was cut by 4 bases and J by 3 bases, with 14 bases left in between. CDR3 sequence: CASSTGGRGYNEQFF. CDR3 in DNA: TGCGCCAGCAGCACCGGGGGTCGGGGCTACAATGAGCAGTTCTTC.

This chain connects TRBV24-1 to TRBJ1-1; D may be TRBD1 (6 bases). This CDR3 is 15 amino acids long. Germline lookup yields CDR1 KGHDR and CDR2 SFDVKD. V lost 4 bases to trimming and J lost 3 bases, with 14 bases between them. The DNA of the CDR3 is TGTGCCACCAGTGACCCGACACAGGGAGACACTGAAGCTTTCTTT. It yields the protein CATSDPTQGDTEAFF.

The chain employs TRBV9 and TRBJ1-3; 9 bases line up with TRBD1. CDR3 length: 18 residues. CDR1 and CDR2 (germline): SGDLS, YYNGEE. V gave up 0 bases and J gave up 1 base; unmatched junction bases: 8. CDR3 residues: CASSVGGTGFGSGNTIYF. CDR3 nucleotide sequence: TGTGCCAGCAGCGTAGGGGGGACAGGGTTTGGGTCTGGAAACACCATATATTTT.

V gene TRBV21-1 combines with J gene TRBJ2-7; the DNA was not used to check the table's D call, TRBD1. TRBV21-1 is shown as a pseudogene. The CDR3 extends over 13 amino acids. DNA for the CDR3: TGTGCCAGCAGCGACAGGGGGCGGTACGAGCAGTACTTC. It codes for CASSDRGRYEQYF.

The CDR3 reads CALGTGAEKLFF. In DNA form, the CDR3 reads TGTGCCCTCGGGACAGGAGCGGAAAAACTGTTTTTT. This chain connects TRBV30 to TRBJ1-4; 8 nucleotides match TRBD1. Per the germline V gene, CDR1 is GTSNPN and CDR2 is SVGIG (reference sequence). The length of the CDR3 is 12 residues. Trimming took 8 bases from V and 8 from J; bases not matched to a gene: 7.

This clone appeared a few times. The CDR3, as DNA: TGTGCCAGCTCACGGGACAGGGTTGAGCAGCCCCAGCATTTT. Its protein is CASSRDRVEQPQHF. The genes are TRBV18 and TRBJ1-5; 9 nucleotides align to TRBD1. V dropped 4 bases and J dropped 7; count of bases not matched to a gene: 5. The CDR3 spans 14 residues. Germline V lookup: CDR1 KGHSH, CDR2 LQKENI.

The chain has TRBV7-2 and TRBJ1-2; 9 bases are a match to TRBD1. V gave up 4 bases and J gave up 4 bases; unmatched junction bases: 4. This CDR3 is built from 14 residues. The germline gives CDR1 SGHTA, CDR2 FQGNSA. The chain's CDR3 is CASSSDRGGYGYTF. For the CDR3, the DNA is TGTGCCAGCAGCTCCGACAGGGGGGGCTATGGCTACACCTTC.

V and J are TRBV15 and TRBJ1-2; D is unresolved. Germline values: CDR1 LNHNV, CDR2 YYDKDF (reference sequence). The V gene lost 8 bases and the J gene lost 3 bases, with 13 bases spanning the gap. The CDR3 is 13 amino acids. CDR3 amino acids: CATGAERDYGYTF. CDR3 sequence (DNA): TGTGCCACCGGCGCAGAACGGGACTATGGCTACACCTTC.

The chain joins TRBV30 to TRBJ1-2; D is ambiguous. The CDR3 is 12 residues long. CDR1 GTSNPN and CDR2 SVGIG come from the germline V gene (reference sequence). The V end was cut by 1 base, the J end by 4 bases, with 7 bases between. CDR3 amino acids: CAWSGGAYGYTF. The CDR3 DNA sequence: TGTGCCTGGAGTGGAGGAGCCTATGGCTACACCTTC.

This clone was seen only a few times. The rearrangement uses TRBV2 and TRBJ2-2; D is uncertain. V was trimmed by 10 bases and J by 2 bases, leaving 5 bases between them. CDR1 SNHLY and CDR2 FYNNEI come from the germline V gene. The CDR3 loop spans 11 amino acids. CDR3 amino acids: CATTNTGELFF. CDR3 sequence (DNA): TGTGCCACCACAAACACCGGGGAGCTGTTTTTT.

The rearrangement links TRBV28 to TRBJ1-6; 8 bases match TRBD1. This CDR3 region has 14 residues. V gave up 5 bases and J gave up 9 bases; unmatched junction bases: 6. The germline gives CDR1 MDHEN, CDR2 SYDVKM. CDR3 nucleotide sequence: TGTGCCAGCAGTACCGGGACAGGAGCTTCACCCCTCCACTTT. Translation: CASSTGTGASPLHF.

CDR3 nucleotide sequence: TGTGCCAGCAGCCAAGAGGGGGCGCTGACCCGCGCCGAAGCTTTCTTT. This translates into CASSQEGALTRAEAFF. The rearrangement joins TRBV14 to TRBJ1-1; D may be TRBD1 (6 bases). This CDR3 is 16 amino acids long. The germline CDR1 and CDR2 sequences are SGHDN and FVKESK. V was trimmed by 0 bases and J by 8 bases, leaving 19 bases between them. The variable domain in full, with the rest retrieved from reference TRBV14 and TRBJ1-1, is EAGVTQFPSHSVIEKGQTVTLRCDPISGHDNLYWYRRVMGKEIKFLLHFVKESKQDESGMPNNRFLAERTGGTYSTLKVQPAELEDSGVYFCASSQEGALTRAEAFFGQGTRLTVV.

J is TRBJ2-7 and V is TRBV5-1; TRBD2 agrees at 9 bases. V trimming: 0 bases; J trimming: 9 bases; junction bases outside the gene matches: 7. The germline CDR1 and CDR2 sequences are SGHRS and YFSETQ. This CDR3 has 14 amino acids. The CDR3 is CASSLERGAQGQYF. In DNA, the CDR3 is TGCGCCAGCAGCTTGGAGCGGGGGGCACAGGGGCAGTACTTC.

The gene calls are TRBV9 and TRBJ1-1; perhaps TRBD1 as D (6 bases). The length of the CDR3 is 16 residues. Deletions cut 3 bases from V and 1 base from J, with 16 bases between. From germline, CDR1 is SGDLS and CDR2 YYNGEE. CDR3: CASSDITGSGNTEAFF. The CDR3 nucleotides read TGTGCCAGCAGCGACATAACAGGGTCGGGGAACACTGAAGCTTTCTTT.

The V call is TRBV5-1, the J call TRBJ2-5, with 10 bases lining up with TRBD2. V shed 4 bases, J shed 2 bases, and the junction held 8 bases outside the gene matches. Germline V gene lookup returns CDR1 SGHRS and CDR2 YFSETQ. The CDR3 sequence is 16 residues long. CDR3 residues: CASSLPTSGSQETQYF. CDR3 nucleotides: TGCGCCAGCAGCCTCCCGACTAGCGGGTCTCAAGAGACCCAGTACTTC.